Shown below are 8 T cell receptor beta chains from a single sample sequenced in a study of naive and memory T cell subsets. Both TRBC1 and TRBC2 were covered by a beta constant-region primer of two equimolar oligonucleotides. The ligated cDNA underwent four PCR rounds using SP2 and nested alpha and beta constant-region primers. TCRdb reanalysed the UMI-ligation and nested PCR reads using MiXCR and keeps one entry per CDR3 protein. This sample has over 90,000 distinct CDR3 sequences, with approximately 11% found just once. No antigens are known for them. Study findings and constraints: Naive repertoires, especially CD8, held a few larger clonotypes, possibly memory cells re-expressing CD45RA.

Sequencing was done on a sample of naive CD4+ T cells from blood. The receptors shown here come from a human donor in good health.

V is TRBV6-5 and J is TRBJ1-2, with 7 bases aligning to TRBD1. The germline gives CDR1 MNHEY, CDR2 SVGAGI. V shed 9 bases, J shed 0 bases, and the junction held 4 bases outside the gene matches. The CDR3 runs to 13 residues. CDR3 sequence reads: CASWDRTNYGYTF. CDR3 DNA: TGTGCCAGTTGGGACAGAACTAACTATGGCTACACCTTC.

This clonotype was seen more than once but under ten times. The chain has TRBV5-6 and TRBJ2-1; D is perhaps TRBD2 (5 bases). The length of the CDR3 is 15 residues. Trimming cost V 5 bases and J 0 bases, with 12 bases left between them. Germline CDR1 SGHDT, CDR2 YYEEEE. This CDR3 reads CASRRGSSSYNEQFF. DNA for the CDR3: TGTGCCAGCAGGCGAGGGTCCAGCTCCTACAATGAGCAGTTCTTC.

In its sample, this clonotype was seen many times. The V and J genes are TRBV5-6 and TRBJ2-7; D gene unclear. V gave up 2 bases and J gave up 0 bases, with 6 bases separating them. Germline CDR1 SGHDT, CDR2 YYEEEE. The CDR3 totals 13 residues. CDR3 in amino acids: CASSFRSSYEQYF. For the CDR3, the DNA is TGTGCCAGCAGCTTTCGGAGCTCCTACGAGCAGTACTTC.

This clonotype showed up many times. The V call is TRBV6-4, the J call TRBJ2-6; D tentatively fits TRBD1 or TRBD2 (5 bases each). V lost 2 bases, J lost 0 bases, and 5 bases lay in between. This CDR3 is 15 amino acids long. Per germline, CDR1 MRHNA and CDR2 SNTAGT. The CDR3 DNA reads TGTGCCAGCAGTGACGGGGGCTCTGGGGCCAACGTCCTGACTTTC. It is translated as CASSDGGSGANVLTF.

The chain employs TRBV23-1 and TRBJ1-5; D is unclear. TRBV23-1 is an ORF, with its function uncertain. V was clipped by 0 bases and J by 0 bases, with 15 bases between them. The CDR3 runs 18 residues. CDR3 sequence: CASSQSSRADISNQPQHF. CDR3 DNA sequence: TGCGCCAGCAGTCAATCGTCGAGGGCAGACATTAGCAATCAGCCCCAGCATTTT.

This clonotype was counted only a few times. V usage is TRBV5-5 and J usage is TRBJ2-1; D gene ambiguous. V gave up 4 bases and J gave up 10 bases, with 21 bases separating them. This CDR3 is 15 amino acids long. Looked up from germline, CDR1 is SGHKS and CDR2 is YYEKEE (reference sequence). The CDR3: CASSVPSAYNEEQFF. The CDR3 nucleotides read TGTGCCAGCAGCGTCCCTTCGGCGTACAATGAGGAGCAGTTCTTC.

This clonotype has more than one count but fewer than ten. This rearrangement joins TRBV5-1 to TRBJ1-5, with D unclear. The CDR3 extends over 14 amino acids. Germline V gene sequence: CDR1 SGHRS, CDR2 YFSETQ. The ends were cut back, 4 bases at V and 0 bases at J, with 8 bases in the middle. CDR3 residues: CASSPGYSNQPQHF. CDR3 DNA: TGCGCCAGCAGCCCAGGATATAGCAATCAGCCCCAGCATTTT.

The chain joins TRBV13 to TRBJ2-7, with TRBD1 matching 8 bases. V trimming: 5 bases; J trimming: 4 bases; junction bases outside the gene matches: 10. In germline, CDR1 is PRHDT, CDR2 FYEKMQ (reference sequence). The CDR3 sequence is 15 residues long. CDR3 bases: TGTGCCAGCAGCCAACTGCAGGGGGCACGGTACGAGCAGTACTTC. Protein sequence: CASSQLQGARYEQYF.